The 22 T cell receptor beta chains listed next were all sequenced from one sample in a study of shared clonotypes between healthy human individuals. Generated by immunoSEQ multiplex PCR, the TCRdb table keeps only in-frame clones and is missing some. Of about 1.1 million clones in the sample, approximately 80% were seen once. The sequencing sample was made of memory CD4+ T cells from PBMCs. As to subset: CD45RA-negative fraction. The receptor source for this set is a man between 18 and 35 years old in good health. Some clones in this sample may be carry-over from other donors' samples.

In its sample, this clone was seen once. The V gene is TRBV2, the J gene TRBJ1-5; D uncertain. This CDR3 is 13 amino acids long. V was clipped by 6 bases and J by 4 bases, with 10 bases between them. Germline loops: CDR1 SNHLY, CDR2 FYNNEI. The DNA for the CDR3 is TGTGCCAGCAGGCAGTATCAGAATCAGCCCCAGCATTTT. Translating gives CASRQYQNQPQHF.

This clone was picked up a small number of times. This rearrangement joins TRBV6-5 to TRBJ2-3; D possibly corresponds to TRBD2 (6 bases). Germline lookup yields CDR1 MNHEY and CDR2 SVGAGI. This CDR3 has 14 residues. With 6 bases removed from V and 2 bases from J, the gap between germline ends came to 12 bases. Here the CDR3 reads CASRRAGSTDTQYF. In nucleotides, the CDR3 is TGTGCCAGCAGAAGAGCGGGCTCCACAGATACGCAGTATTTT.

Of note for this clone: Other DNA sequences in the same sample also yield this CDR3. The J gene is TRBJ2-5, the V gene TRBV5-1; TRBD2 is a possible D gene (6 bases). Germline CDR1 SGHRS, CDR2 YFSETQ. The CDR3 runs to 13 residues. V dropped 0 bases and J dropped 4 bases, with 7 bases sitting between them. The CDR3 bases are TGCGCCAGCAGCTTGGAGGGAGGAGAGACCCAGTACTTC. It encodes CASSLEGGETQYF.

The chain uses TRBV29-1 and TRBJ1-3; 10 nucleotides agree with TRBD1. The CDR3 runs 17 residues. Germline V lookup: CDR1 SQVTM, CDR2 ANQGSEA. The V gene end was trimmed by 2 bases and the J gene end by 2 bases; junction bases not matched to a gene: 9. The CDR3 nucleotides are TGCAGCGTTGAACGGCTTACCGGGACAGGGGCTGGAAACACCATATATTTT. It encodes CSVERLTGTGAGNTIYF.

V and J are TRBV28 and TRBJ1-2; perhaps TRBD1 as D (5 bases). Germline V lookup: CDR1 MDHEN, CDR2 SYDVKM. The CDR3 has 14 amino acids. V was cut by 8 bases and J by 4 bases, with 17 bases left in between. Written as DNA, the CDR3 is TGTGCCAGCTCCATTGCGGGGGTGCCCTATGGCTACACCTTC. Translating it yields CASSIAGVPYGYTF.

This clone was picked up a small number of times. The identical CDR3 is also encoded by other nucleotide sequences in the sample. The chain links TRBV5-1 to TRBJ2-7, with 10 bases lining up with TRBD1. This CDR3 has 14 residues. V gave up 0 bases and J gave up 4 bases; unmatched junction bases: 1. Germline assignment: CDR1 SGHRS and CDR2 YFSETQ. This CDR3 is CASSLGQGAYEQYF. The CDR3 DNA is TGCGCCAGCAGCTTGGGACAGGGGGCTTACGAGCAGTACTTC.

This chain joins TRBV6-6 and TRBJ2-7; 9 bases fit TRBD1. V was clipped by 6 bases and J by 4 bases; unmatched bases: 7. This CDR3 comprises 14 residues. The germline V gene has CDR1 MNHNY and CDR2 SVGAGI (reference sequence). The CDR3 protein is CASRAGQGYYEQYF. The CDR3 DNA reads TGTGCCAGCAGGGCGGGACAGGGATATTACGAGCAGTACTTC.

This chain links TRBV7-3 with TRBJ2-3; no clear D gene. The CDR3 has 14 residues. Germline V gene data show CDR1 as SGHTA and CDR2 as FQGTGA. With 7 bases removed from V and 0 bases from J, the gap between germline ends came to 11 bases. This CDR3 is CASKSAASTDTQYF. DNA of the CDR3: TGTGCCAGCAAGAGCGCGGCGAGCACAGATACGCAGTATTTT.

This chain connects TRBV9 to TRBJ2-5, with 9 bases fitting TRBD2. The ends lost 5 bases at V and 3 bases at J; junction bases unmatched: 2. Germline lookup yields CDR1 SGDLS and CDR2 YYNGEE. CDR3 length: 13 residues. The CDR3 sequence is CASSSGSEETQYF. CDR3 in DNA: TGTGCCAGCAGTAGCGGGAGTGAAGAGACCCAGTACTTC. The complete variable domain, with remaining parts taken from reference TRBV9 and TRBJ2-5, reads DSGVTQTPKHLITATGQRVTLRCSPRSGDLSVYWYQQSLDQGLQFLIQYYNGEERAKGNILERFSAQQFPDLHSELNLSSLELGDSALYFCASSSGSEETQYFGPGTRLLVL.

This clone was picked up a small number of times. The chain uses TRBV2 and TRBJ2-1, with 14 bases aligning to TRBD2. The trim removed 8 bases at V and 4 bases at J, leaving 7 bases unmatched. The V gene's germline CDR1 is SNHLY and CDR2 FYNNEI. The CDR3 spans 16 residues. CDR3 sequence reads: CASRDRTSGRYNEQFF. The CDR3 region has the DNA TGTGCCAGCCGCGACCGGACTAGCGGGAGGTACAATGAGCAGTTCTTC.

The rearrangement uses TRBV11-2 and TRBJ2-2; TRBD2 is a possible D gene (5 bases). V lost 2 bases to trimming and J lost 1 base, with 11 bases between them. Germline-derived CDR1 and CDR2 are SGHAT and FQNNGV. This CDR3 has 16 amino acids. CDR3 amino acids: CASSLRSGVNTGELFF. The CDR3 bases are TGTGCCAGCAGCTTACGGTCCGGGGTGAACACCGGGGAGCTGTTTTTT.

The chain has TRBV28 and TRBJ2-7, with TRBD2 matching over 9 bases. V shed 2 bases and J 13 bases; nucleotides not matched to a gene: 9. Germline V gene data show CDR1 as MDHEN and CDR2 as SYDVKM. The CDR3 length is 13 residues. CDR3 sequence reads: CASSLGLAGPTYF. In DNA, the CDR3 is TGTGCCAGCAGTTTAGGGCTAGCGGGACCAACATACTTC.

The chain has TRBV19 and TRBJ2-3; the D is unclear. From germline, CDR1 is LNHDA and CDR2 SQIVND (reference sequence). The CDR3 runs 12 residues. V shed 4 bases and J shed 4 bases, with 6 bases lying between them. CDR3 bases: TGTGCCAGTAGTAAGAACGCAGATACGCAGTATTTT. Translating gives CASSKNADTQYF.

The chain joins TRBV7-3 to TRBJ2-5, with no clear D. Germline-derived CDR1 and CDR2 are SGHTA and FQGTGA. The CDR3 totals 14 residues. V was clipped by 5 bases and J by 1 base, with 11 bases between them. The CDR3 reads CASSPMATQETQYF. The CDR3 region has the DNA TGTGCCAGCAGCCCGATGGCTACCCAAGAGACCCAGTACTTC.

The rearrangement links TRBV5-1 to TRBJ2-3; the D gene is possibly TRBD1 (6 bases). The CDR3 loop spans 15 amino acids. Germline CDR1 SGHRS, CDR2 YFSETQ. V dropped 6 bases and J dropped 4 bases, with 18 bases sitting between them. The CDR3 protein is CASTPRGYGPDTQYF. The CDR3 DNA sequence: TGCGCCAGCACCCCGAGGGGGTATGGACCAGATACGCAGTATTTT.

In this sample, this clone turned up a few times. The J gene is TRBJ2-2, the V gene TRBV2, with TRBD1 matching 7 bases. The V segment lost 8 bases and the J segment 3 bases; nucleotides outside the gene matches: 6. The CDR3 runs to 14 residues. The germline V gene has CDR1 SNHLY and CDR2 FYNNEI. For the CDR3, the DNA is TGTGCCAGCGAGGACCAGGGGGACACCGGGGAGCTGTTTTTT. It specifies CASEDQGDTGELFF.

This clone came up a few times. The V and J genes are TRBV25-1 and TRBJ1-1; D gene uncertain. Trimming left V 0 bases short and J 3 bases short, with 2 bases between. The germline V gene encodes CDR1 MGHDK and CDR2 SYGVNS. The CDR3 loop spans 12 amino acids. CDR3 DNA: TGTGCCAGCAGTGAATACGACACTGAAGCTTTCTTT. It specifies CASSEYDTEAFF.

The V call is TRBV19, the J call TRBJ1-2, with 9 nucleotides matching TRBD1. With 7 bases clipped from V and 1 base from J, the junction kept 7 bases outside the gene matches. Germline-derived CDR1 and CDR2 are LNHDA and SQIVND (reference sequence). The CDR3 has 15 amino acids. The chain's CDR3 is CASMTQGAINYGYTF. In DNA form, the CDR3 reads TGTGCCAGTATGACACAGGGGGCGATTAACTATGGCTACACCTTC.

This clone was found a few times. The chain employs TRBV7-6 and TRBJ1-5, with 8 positions matching TRBD1. V trimming: 2 bases; J trimming: 5 bases; junction bases outside the gene matches: 5. Germline V lookup: CDR1 SGHVS, CDR2 FNYEAQ. The CDR3 length is 15 residues. CDR3 residues: CASSLIGTGYQPQHF. Written as DNA, the CDR3 is TGTGCCAGCAGCTTAATCGGGACAGGTTATCAGCCCCAGCATTTT.

The gene calls are TRBV19 and TRBJ1-3; D unresolved. The CDR3 is 15 residues long. In germline, CDR1 is LNHDA, CDR2 SQIVND (reference sequence). V was cut by 4 bases and J by 0 bases, with 10 bases left in between. The CDR3 region is CASSNDGSSGNTIYF. The CDR3 region has the DNA TGTGCCAGTAGTAACGACGGAAGCTCTGGAAACACCATATATTTT.

This clone was seen a few times. The V call is TRBV6-1, the J call TRBJ1-2, with 7 positions matching TRBD1. The CDR3 consists of 13 residues. The V gene end was trimmed by 7 bases and the J gene end by 3 bases; junction bases not matched to a gene: 5. Germline lookup yields CDR1 MNHNS and CDR2 SASEGT. The CDR3 DNA sequence: TGTGCCAGCACAGGGGGATTGTACTATGGCTACACCTTC. Protein product: CASTGGLYYGYTF.

This chain links TRBV4-2 with TRBJ2-7; 10 nucleotides agree with TRBD2. Germline CDR1 reads LGHNA; CDR2 reads YNFKEQ. Losses at the gene ends were 1 base for V and 2 bases for J; bases not matched to a gene: 14. The CDR3 runs 19 residues. The CDR3 region has the DNA TGTGCCAGCAGCCAAGTCAAGCGGGAGGGCCATGGGCTCCCCTACGAGCAGTACTTC. Protein sequence: CASSQVKREGHGLPYEQYF.